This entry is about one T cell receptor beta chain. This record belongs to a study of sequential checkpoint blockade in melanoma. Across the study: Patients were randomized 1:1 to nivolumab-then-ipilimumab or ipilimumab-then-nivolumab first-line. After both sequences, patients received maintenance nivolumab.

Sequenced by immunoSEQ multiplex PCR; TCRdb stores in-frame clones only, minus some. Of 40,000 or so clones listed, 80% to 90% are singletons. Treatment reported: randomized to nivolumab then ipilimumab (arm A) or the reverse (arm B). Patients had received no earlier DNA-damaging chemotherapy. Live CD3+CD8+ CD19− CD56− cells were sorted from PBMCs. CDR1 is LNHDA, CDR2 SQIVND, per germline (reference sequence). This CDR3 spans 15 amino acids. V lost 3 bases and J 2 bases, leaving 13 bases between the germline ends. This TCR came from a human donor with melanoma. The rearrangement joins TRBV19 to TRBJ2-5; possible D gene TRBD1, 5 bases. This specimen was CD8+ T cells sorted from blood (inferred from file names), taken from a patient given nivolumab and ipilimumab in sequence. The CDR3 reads CASSMGSRGQETQYF. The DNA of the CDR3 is TGTGCCAGTAGTATGGGCTCTAGGGGACAAGAGACCCAGTACTTC.